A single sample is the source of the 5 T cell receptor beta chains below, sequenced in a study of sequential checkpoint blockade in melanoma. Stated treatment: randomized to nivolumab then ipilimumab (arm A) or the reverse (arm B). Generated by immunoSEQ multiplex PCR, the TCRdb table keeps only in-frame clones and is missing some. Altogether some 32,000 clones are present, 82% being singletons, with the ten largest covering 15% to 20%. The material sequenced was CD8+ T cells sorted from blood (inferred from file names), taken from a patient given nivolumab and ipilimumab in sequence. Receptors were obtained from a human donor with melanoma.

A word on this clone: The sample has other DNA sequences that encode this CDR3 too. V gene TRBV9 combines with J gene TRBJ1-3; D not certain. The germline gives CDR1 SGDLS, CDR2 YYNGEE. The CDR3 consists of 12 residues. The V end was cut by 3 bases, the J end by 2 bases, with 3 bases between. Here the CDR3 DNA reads TGTGCCAGCAGCGCCACTGGAAACACCATATATTTT. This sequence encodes CASSATGNTIYF.

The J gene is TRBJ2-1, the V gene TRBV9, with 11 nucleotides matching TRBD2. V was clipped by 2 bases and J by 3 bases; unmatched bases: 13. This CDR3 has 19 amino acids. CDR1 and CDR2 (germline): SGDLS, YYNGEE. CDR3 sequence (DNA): TGTGCCAGCAGCGTGGGACTAGCGGAGGGAGTATTCCTCTACAATGAGCAGTTCTTC. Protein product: CASSVGLAEGVFLYNEQFF.

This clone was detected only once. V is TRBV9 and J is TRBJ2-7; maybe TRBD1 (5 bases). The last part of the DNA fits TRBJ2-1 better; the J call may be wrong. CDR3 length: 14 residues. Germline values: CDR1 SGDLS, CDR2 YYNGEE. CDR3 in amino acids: CASSVGDSSYEQFF. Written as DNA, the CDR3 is TGTGCCAGCAGCGTAGGAGACAGTTCCTACGAGCAGTTCTTC.

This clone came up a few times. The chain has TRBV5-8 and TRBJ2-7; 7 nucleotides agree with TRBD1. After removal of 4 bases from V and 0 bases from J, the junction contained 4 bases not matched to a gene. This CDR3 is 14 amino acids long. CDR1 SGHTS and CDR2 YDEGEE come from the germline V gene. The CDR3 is CASSLTGNSYEQYF. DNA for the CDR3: TGTGCCAGCAGCCTGACAGGGAACTCCTACGAGCAGTACTTC.

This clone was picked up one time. CDR3 bases: TGTGCCAGCAGTGACCCAGGGGCGCGAGGGGCCAACGTCCTGACTTTC. It codes for CASSDPGARGANVLTF. This rearrangement joins TRBV2 to TRBJ2-6, with D possibly being TRBD1 (6 bases). Looked up from germline, CDR1 is SNHLY and CDR2 is FYNNEI. The V gene lost 3 bases and the J gene lost 4 bases, with 13 bases spanning the gap. The CDR3 loop spans 16 amino acids.